Below, 7 T cell receptor beta chains from the same sample are listed, as sequenced in a study of shared clonotypes between healthy human individuals. TCRdb's table, derived via immunoSEQ multiplex PCR, lists solely in-frame clones and lacks some. The sample records approximately 1.5 million clones, approximately 98.5% being singletons. Sequences were obtained from naive CD4+ T cells sorted from blood. Specified subset: CD45RA+ positively selected. These receptors all come from a man aged 25 to 40 in good health.

V and J are TRBV7-6 and TRBJ1-5, with 9 positions matching TRBD1. Trimming cost V 4 bases and J 6 bases; bases outside gene matches: 10. This CDR3 has 16 amino acids. Germline values: CDR1 SGHVS, CDR2 FNYEAQ. CDR3 protein: CASSSAGGQGSQPQHF. CDR3 coding DNA: TGTGCCAGCAGCTCTGCTGGAGGACAGGGGAGTCAGCCCCAGCATTTT.

V is TRBV5-1 and J is TRBJ2-3, with 11 bases aligning to TRBD2. The CDR3 consists of 16 residues. The V and J ends lost 6 bases and 5 bases, in that order; junction bases with no gene match: 11. CDR1 SGHRS and CDR2 YFSETQ come from the germline V gene. CDR3 nucleotide sequence: TGCGCCAGCACAATGGCTAGCGGGAGGCGCAGAGATACGCAGTATTTT. The encoded protein is CASTMASGRRRDTQYF. The entire variable domain, with the rest obtained from reference TRBV5-1 and TRBJ2-3, is as follows: KAGVTQTPRYLIKTRGQQVTLSCSPISGHRSVSWYQQTPGQGLQFLFEYFSETQRNKGNFPGRFSGRQFSNSRSEMNVSTLELGDSALYLCASTMASGRRRDTQYFGPGTRLTVL.

This clone was recorded only once. The J gene is TRBJ2-3, the V gene TRBV10-3; D call uncertain. Trimming cost V 1 base and J 4 bases, with 3 bases left between them. Germline CDR1 ENHRY, CDR2 SYGVKD. The CDR3 is 12 residues long. CDR3 DNA sequence: TGTGCCATCAGTGAGTACCCAGATACGCAGTATTTT. Its protein is CAISEYPDTQYF.

V and J are TRBV14 and TRBJ1-5; 7 nucleotides line up with TRBD1. Germline CDR1 SGHDN, CDR2 FVKESK. The CDR3 runs 19 residues. Unmatched junction bases numbered 12, after V lost 1 base and J lost 0 bases. CDR3 residues: CASSQVPSGTVYSNQPQHF. Here the CDR3 DNA reads TGTGCCAGCAGCCAAGTCCCTTCCGGGACAGTTTATAGCAATCAGCCCCAGCATTTT.

As regards this clone: Other DNA sequences from this sample encode an identical CDR3 as well. The rearrangement uses TRBV6-5 and TRBJ2-7; D not resolved. Trimming removed 6 bases from V and 4 bases from J, with 7 bases in between. Germline V CDR1 and CDR2: MNHEY, SVGAGI. The CDR3 has 11 amino acids. The CDR3 loop is CASSSYYEQYF. The CDR3 DNA is TGTGCCAGCAGCTCCTATTACGAGCAGTACTTC.

V is TRBV18 and J is TRBJ2-5; 8 nucleotides agree with TRBD1. Germline lookup yields CDR1 KGHSH and CDR2 LQKENI. The junction had 6 bases not matched to a gene; V was cut back by 1 base and J by 5 bases. The CDR3 runs 15 residues. The CDR3 region is CASSPRQTGDETQYF. CDR3 in DNA: TGTGCCAGCTCACCACGTCAGACAGGGGACGAGACCCAGTACTTC.

The chain uses TRBV19 and TRBJ2-5; 7 bases are a match to TRBD2. Unmatched junction bases numbered 9, after V lost 6 bases and J lost 5 bases. The germline gives CDR1 LNHDA, CDR2 SQIVND (reference sequence). CDR3 length equals 14 residues. The CDR3 DNA reads as TGTGCCAGTAGCCCCTCCCGAGCGGGGGAGACCCAGTACTTC. Translating gives CASSPSRAGETQYF.